Listed here are 13 T cell receptor beta chains from one sample, sequenced in a study of CD8+ T cells in alopecia areata. RNA, once extracted, was reverse transcribed into cDNA for use as the sequencing template. Using immunoSEQ multiplex PCR, the repertoire was profiled, and TCRdb retains in-frame clones only, with some absent. In the table there are about 250,000 clones, around three fifths of which are singletons. The treatment here: oral pan-JAK inhibitor, 5-10 mg twice daily. Sequencing used CD4+ T cells sorted from blood, obtained around week 52, from a patient treated with tofacitinib. The receptor set was obtained from a human donor with alopecia areata.

This clone occurred a few times. The chain couples TRBV20-1 to TRBJ1-2; no clear D. The CDR3 is made up of 11 amino acids. The germline V gene encodes CDR1 DFQATT and CDR2 SNEGSKA (reference sequence). V lost 3 bases and J lost 0, with 2 bases in between. CDR3 in amino acids: CSARTNYGYTF. The CDR3 DNA follows: TGCAGTGCTAGGACTAACTATGGCTACACCTTC.

This clone was observed a single time. CDR3 in DNA: TGCGCCAGCAGCTTTCCCAGAGATGGCACTGAAGCTTTCTTT. This encodes CASSFPRDGTEAFF. The J gene is TRBJ1-1, the V gene TRBV5-1; D not resolved. Germline values: CDR1 SGHRS, CDR2 YFSETQ. This CDR3 is 14 amino acids long. V was pared by 2 bases and J by 4 bases, with 12 bases between. Combining the CDR3 with reference TRBV5-1 and TRBJ1-1 gives the whole variable domain KAGVTQTPRYLIKTRGQQVTLSCSPISGHRSVSWYQQTPGQGLQFLFEYFSETQRNKGNFPGRFSGRQFSNSRSEMNVSTLELGDSALYLCASSFPRDGTEAFFGQGTRLTVV.

J is TRBJ1-1 and V is TRBV5-1; a possible D gene is TRBD1 (5 bases). V was clipped by 7 bases and J by 5 bases, with 18 bases between them. The CDR3 totals 14 residues. CDR1 is SGHRS and CDR2 is YFSETQ in the germline V gene. The CDR3 spells CASGPGTLGTEAFF. CDR3 nucleotides: TGCGCCAGCGGTCCCGGGACTTTAGGGACTGAAGCTTTCTTT.

The chain joins TRBV10-3 to TRBJ2-7; D not certain. The CDR3 consists of 11 residues. Germline assignment: CDR1 ENHRY and CDR2 SYGVKD. Trimming took off 4 bases at V and 7 bases at J, with 8 bases between the two ends. In nucleotides, the CDR3 is TGTGCCATCAGTGGTGAGAGGGAGCAGTACTTC. As protein: CAISGEREQYF.

Note on this clone: Mismatch with germline at one junction end may stem from a read error. The J gene is TRBJ2-3, the V gene TRBV25-1; no clear D. The V gene's germline CDR1 is MGHDK and CDR2 SYGVNS. This CDR3 region has 12 residues. Written as DNA, the CDR3 is TGTGCCAGCAGTGACTACACAGATAAGCAGTATTTT. It translates to CASSDYTDKQYF. The full variable domain, its missing parts supplied by reference TRBV25-1 and TRBJ2-3, is EADIYQTPRYLVIGTGKKITLECSQTMGHDKMYWYQQDPGMELHLIHYSYGVNSTEKGDLSSESTVSRIRTEHFPLTLESARPSHTSQYLCASSDYTDKQYFGPGTRLTVL.

This clone was observed many times. The chain recombines TRBV19 with TRBJ2-6; D assignment may be TRBD1 or TRBD2 (5 bases each). Germline CDR1 is LNHDA and CDR2 is SQIVND (reference sequence). This CDR3 comprises 14 residues. V dropped 7 bases and J dropped 3 bases, with 10 bases sitting between them. CDR3 sequence (DNA): TGTGCCAGTACATCGAGGGGTGGGGCCAACGTCCTGACTTTC. It yields the protein CASTSRGGANVLTF. Combining the CDR3 with reference TRBV19 and TRBJ2-6 gives the whole variable domain DGGITQSPKYLFRKEGQNVTLSCEQNLNHDAMYWYRQDPGQGLRLIYYSQIVNDFQKGDIAEGYSVSREKKESFPLTVTSAQKNPTAFYLCASTSRGGANVLTFGAGSRLTVL.

J is TRBJ2-5 and V is TRBV7-2, with 10 nucleotides matching TRBD1. CDR3 length equals 19 residues. With 5 bases clipped from V and 1 base from J, the junction kept 16 bases outside the gene matches. Germline CDR1 reads SGHTA; CDR2 reads FQGNSA. The CDR3 DNA reads as TGTGCCAGCAGCCATAACCGGGACAGGGGTATTGGTGGCCAAGAGACCCAGTACTTC. This gives the protein CASSHNRDRGIGGQETQYF.

As DNA, the CDR3 is TGTGCCAGCACCACTGGACAGATGAACACTGAAGCTTTCTTT. This translates into CASTTGQMNTEAFF. The chain employs TRBV6-5 and TRBJ1-1; TRBD1 might be the D (6 bases). Germline CDR1 is MNHEY and CDR2 is SVGAGI. The germline V and J ends were trimmed by 7 bases and 0 bases, with 12 bases remaining between them. The CDR3 runs 14 residues.

The genes are TRBV25-1 and TRBJ1-4; D might be TRBD1 (5 bases). The CDR3 totals 13 residues. Germline-derived CDR1 and CDR2 are MGHDK and SYGVNS. V was pared by 2 bases and J by 13 bases, with 14 bases between. CDR3 sequence: CASSEILGGGLFF. The CDR3 DNA is TGTGCCAGCAGTGAAATTCTCGGGGGAGGACTGTTTTTT.

The gene calls are TRBV6-1 and TRBJ2-5; D possibly corresponds to TRBD1 (6 bases). Trimming left V 8 bases short and J 1 base short, with 11 bases between. The CDR3 runs to 13 residues. Germline V gene lookup returns CDR1 MNHNS and CDR2 SASEGT. DNA of the CDR3: TGTGCCAGCTACAGGGCAGCCCAAGAGACCCAGTACTTC. Encoded protein: CASYRAAQETQYF.

This chain links TRBV2 with TRBJ1-6; D gene unclear. V lost 7 bases and J 6 bases, leaving 16 bases between the germline ends. The germline CDR1 and CDR2 sequences are SNHLY and FYNNEI. The CDR3 is 15 residues long. Here the CDR3 reads CASILGGQSNSPLHF. For the CDR3, the DNA is TGTGCCAGCATCCTTGGAGGGCAGTCTAATTCACCCCTCCACTTT.

The chain uses TRBV2 and TRBJ1-6, with 7 nucleotides matching TRBD1. V shed 10 bases and J 10 bases; nucleotides not matched to a gene: 10. CDR1 and CDR2 (germline): SNHLY, FYNNEI. CDR3 length: 13 amino acids. The CDR3 bases are TGTGCCACCGCCGACAGGGAGGTCTCACCCCTCCACTTT. It yields the protein CATADREVSPLHF.

This clone was picked up many times. This sequence joins TRBV19 and TRBJ2-3; D is uncertain. Looked up from germline, CDR1 is LNHDA and CDR2 is SQIVND (reference sequence). The CDR3 is 15 amino acids. Between the trimmed V and J ends, which lost 0 bases and 7 bases, there was a span of 14 bases. The CDR3 here is CASSIDNLPSYTQYF. The DNA for the CDR3 is TGTGCCAGTAGTATAGACAACCTACCCTCCTATACGCAGTATTTT.